This T cell receptor (beta chain) was sequenced during a study of Graves' ophthalmopathy and Graves' hyperthyroidism. Turning to the study itself: Upon initial diagnosis and before any treatment, peripheral blood was collected.

Scientists amplified the TCR beta CDR3 regions from RNA transcripts. Following a first-round RT-PCR that used HTBI primers, a second-round multiplex PCR was carried out. Via MiXCR, TCRdb re-called the multiplex PCR reads, giving one row per CDR3 protein. The sample lists approximately 210,000 distinct CDR3 sequences; 20% to 25% were seen once. This clonotype was counted between two and nine times. The germline V gene has CDR1 MGHRA and CDR2 YSYEKL. Trimming stripped 1 base from V and 5 bases from J, with 12 bases between. The CDR3 covers 15 residues. The chain is built from TRBV4-1 and TRBJ1-5, with no clear D. The clonotype was recovered from a woman between 50 and 59 years old with Graves' ophthalmopathy. The material sequenced was peripheral blood. CDR3 loop: CASSQGGRLDQPQHF. The CDR3 DNA reads TGCGCCAGCAGCCAAGGAGGGCGATTGGATCAGCCCCAGCATTTT.